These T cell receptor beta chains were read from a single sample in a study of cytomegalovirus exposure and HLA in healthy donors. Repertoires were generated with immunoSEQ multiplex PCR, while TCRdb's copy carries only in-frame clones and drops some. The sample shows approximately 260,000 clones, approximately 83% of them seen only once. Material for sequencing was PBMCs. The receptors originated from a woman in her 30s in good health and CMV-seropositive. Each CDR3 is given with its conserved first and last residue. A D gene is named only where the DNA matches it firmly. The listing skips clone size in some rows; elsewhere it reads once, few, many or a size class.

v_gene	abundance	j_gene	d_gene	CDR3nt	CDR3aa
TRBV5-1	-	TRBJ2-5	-	TGCGCCTCCTCGCGTAGCGGAGAGACCCAGTACTTC	CASSRSGETQYF
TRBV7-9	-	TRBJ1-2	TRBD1	TGTGCCAGCAGCCAAGGGCAGGGGGCGCAGGGCTACACCTTC	CASSQGQGAQGYTF
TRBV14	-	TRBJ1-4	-	TGTGCCAGCAGCCAACTTATGAATGAAAAACTGTTTTTT	CASSQLMNEKLFF
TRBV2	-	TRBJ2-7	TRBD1	TGTGCCAGCAGTGGGGACAGTCTCTACGAGCAGTACTTC	CASSGDSLYEQYF
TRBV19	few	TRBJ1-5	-	TGTGCCATCACGACCGGGAATCAGCCCCAGCATTTT	CAITTGNQPQHF
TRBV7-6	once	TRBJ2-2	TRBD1	TGTGCCAGCAGCCCGACAGGGTCCGGGGAGCTGTTTTTT	CASSPTGSGELFF
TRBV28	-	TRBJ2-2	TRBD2	TGTGCCAGCAGAGTCCGGGACTACCGGGGCACCGGGGAGCTGTTTTTT	CASRVRDYRGTGELFF
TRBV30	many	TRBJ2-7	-	TGTGCCTGGAGCGTACCATCGAGCGAGCAGTACTTC	CAWSVPSSEQYF
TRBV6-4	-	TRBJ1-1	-	TGTGCCAGCAGCGTGACTCAGGGCACTGAAGCTTTCTTT	CASSVTQGTEAFF
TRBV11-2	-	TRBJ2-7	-	TGTGCCAGCAGCCTTAGCGGAGCCTACGAGCAGTACTTC	CASSLSGAYEQYF
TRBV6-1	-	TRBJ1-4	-	TGTGCCAGCAGTGAATTTCACAGCTCCGCAACTAATGAAAAACTGTTTTTT	CASSEFHSSATNEKLFF